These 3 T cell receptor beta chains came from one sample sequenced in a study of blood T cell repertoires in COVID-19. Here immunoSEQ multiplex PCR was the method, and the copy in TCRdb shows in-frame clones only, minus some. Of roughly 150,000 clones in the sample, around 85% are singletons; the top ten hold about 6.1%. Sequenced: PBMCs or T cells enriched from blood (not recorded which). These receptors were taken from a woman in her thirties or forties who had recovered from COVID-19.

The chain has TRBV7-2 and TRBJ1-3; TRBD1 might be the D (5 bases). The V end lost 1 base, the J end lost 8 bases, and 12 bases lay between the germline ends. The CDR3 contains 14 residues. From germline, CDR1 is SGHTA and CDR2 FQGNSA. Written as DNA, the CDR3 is TGTGCCAGCAGCTTAGGGCAGGGAGGTTACACCATATATTTT. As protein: CASSLGQGGYTIYF.

Here the CDR3 DNA reads TGTGCCAGCAGCTCCCAGGGGGGGCCCCAGCATTTT. Translation: CASSSQGGPQHF. The V gene is TRBV5-5, the J gene TRBJ1-5; 7 bases line up with TRBD1. Germline trimming cut 3 bases from V and 9 bases from J; bases unmatched to any gene: 3. The CDR3 has 12 residues. CDR1 and CDR2 (germline): SGHKS, YYEKEE (reference sequence).

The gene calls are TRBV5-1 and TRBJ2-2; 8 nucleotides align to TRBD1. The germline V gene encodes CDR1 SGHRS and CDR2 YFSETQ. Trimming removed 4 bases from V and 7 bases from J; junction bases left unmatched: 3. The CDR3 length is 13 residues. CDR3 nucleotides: TGCGCCAGCAGCACGACAGGGGACGGGGAGCTGTTTTTT. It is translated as CASSTTGDGELFF.